One and the same sample provided the 22 T cell receptor beta chains below, sequenced in a study of blood T cell repertoires in COVID-19. TCRdb's table, derived via immunoSEQ multiplex PCR, lists solely in-frame clones and lacks some. The sample consists of a few hundred thousand clones, over 70% of them appearing once. The sample was PBMCs or T cells enriched from blood (not recorded which). Receptors were obtained from a woman between 40 and 55 years old who had been exposed to COVID-19.

This sequence joins TRBV20-1 and TRBJ1-5; D is perhaps TRBD1 (6 bases). The V gene lost 0 bases and the J gene lost 14 bases, with 11 bases spanning the gap. Germline CDR1 is DFQATT and CDR2 is SNEGSKA (reference sequence). This CDR3 is built from 11 residues. This chain's CDR3 is CSAREHRVEHF. The CDR3 bases are TGCAGTGCTAGAGAACACAGGGTTGAGCATTTT.

This clone was recorded only once. The chain uses TRBV2 and TRBJ1-2; a weak D match, TRBD1 (5 bases). V dropped 3 bases and J dropped 6 bases, with 8 bases sitting between them. The CDR3 is made up of 12 amino acids. Germline CDR1 is SNHLY and CDR2 is FYNNEI. This CDR3 is CASSEAGDGYTF. CDR3 nucleotides: TGTGCCAGCAGTGAGGCGGGGGATGGCTACACCTTC. The full variable domain, in which reference TRBV2 and TRBJ1-2 provide the parts outside the CDR3, is EPEVTQTPSHQVTQMGQEVILRCVPISNHLYFYWYRQILGQKVEFLVSFYNNEISEKSEIFDDQFSVERPDGSNFTLKIRSTKLEDSAMYFCASSEAGDGYTFGSGTRLTVV.

This chain links TRBV5-1 with TRBJ2-1, with TRBD1 matching 9 bases. Germline CDR1 reads SGHRS; CDR2 reads YFSETQ. The CDR3 has 16 amino acids. Trimming at V came to 4 bases and at J to 5 bases, leaving 10 bases not matched to a gene. The CDR3 region has the DNA TGCGCCAGCAGCCGCAACCGGGACAGGGCAGACAATGAGCAGTTCTTC. It specifies CASSRNRDRADNEQFF. Based on the CDR3 plus reference TRBV5-1 and TRBJ2-1, the full variable domain is KAGVTQTPRYLIKTRGQQVTLSCSPISGHRSVSWYQQTPGQGLQFLFEYFSETQRNKGNFPGRFSGRQFSNSRSEMNVSTLELGDSALYLCASSRNRDRADNEQFFGPGTRLTVL.

The DNA of the CDR3 is TGCGCCAGCAGCCTAGACACAGGGTCTTCTGGAAACACCATATATTTT. Amino acids: CASSLDTGSSGNTIYF. This sequence joins TRBV4-3 and TRBJ1-3, with TRBD1 as a possible D gene (6 bases). Trimming stripped 4 bases from V and 1 base from J, with 14 bases between. This CDR3 is built from 16 residues. Per the germline V gene, CDR1 is LGHNA and CDR2 is YSLEER.

The chain employs TRBV7-3 and TRBJ2-3; D perhaps matches TRBD2 (5 bases). The CDR3 sequence is 14 residues long. Germline CDR1 and CDR2: SGHTA and FQGTGA. V dropped 5 bases and J dropped 4 bases, with 13 bases sitting between them. The CDR3 coding sequence is TGTGCCAGCAGCCCAACTAGTAACGCAGATACGCAGTATTTT. The encoded protein is CASSPTSNADTQYF. Based on the CDR3 plus reference TRBV7-3 and TRBJ2-3, the full variable domain is GAGVSQTPSNKVTEKGKYVELRCDPISGHTALYWYRQSLGQGPEFLIYFQGTGAADDSGLPNDRFFAVRPEGSVSTLKIQRTERGDSAVYLCASSPTSNADTQYFGPGTRLTVL.

The chain recombines TRBV28 with TRBJ2-7, with 10 bases lining up with TRBD2. This CDR3 has 16 residues. V was pared by 1 base and J by 8 bases, with 11 bases of the junction left unmatched. CDR1 MDHEN and CDR2 SYDVKM come from the germline V gene. The CDR3 region is CASSLLDPSGGNKQYF. The CDR3, as DNA: TGTGCCAGCAGTTTATTGGACCCTAGCGGGGGAAATAAGCAGTACTTC.

This chain uses TRBV3-1 (or the pseudogene TRBV3-2) with TRBJ2-1, with D possibly being TRBD2 (6 bases). The ends were cut back, 1 base at V and 4 bases at J, with 14 bases in the middle. The V gene's germline CDR1 is LGHDT and CDR2 YNNKEL (reference sequence). The CDR3 consists of 16 residues. The CDR3 loop reads CASSQGVWGEYNEQFF. The CDR3 DNA sequence: TGTGCCAGCAGCCAAGGTGTGTGGGGGGAATACAATGAGCAGTTCTTC.

The chain combines TRBV15 with TRBJ1-2, with a tentative D call TRBD1 (6 bases). The ends were cut back, 1 base at V and 8 bases at J, with 11 bases in the middle. This CDR3 contains 13 residues. Germline CDR1 reads LNHNV; CDR2 reads YYDKDF (reference sequence). In nucleotides, the CDR3 is TGTGCCACCAGCAGAGTGGCAGGGGAAGGCTACACCTTC. Translating gives CATSRVAGEGYTF.

This rearrangement joins TRBV5-4 to TRBJ2-1; D possibly corresponds to TRBD1 (5 bases). The CDR3 sequence is 15 residues long. Germline V gives CDR1 SGHNT, CDR2 YYREEE (reference sequence). The germline V and J ends were trimmed by 2 bases and 5 bases, with 14 bases remaining between them. CDR3 protein: CASSLIGQGNNEQFF. DNA of the CDR3: TGTGCCAGCAGCTTAATTGGGCAGGGCAACAATGAGCAGTTCTTC.

The V call is TRBV15, the J call TRBJ2-1; D is perhaps TRBD1 (6 bases). Trimming shortened V by 7 bases and J by 0 bases, and 13 bases separated the two germline ends. The length of the CDR3 is 15 residues. The germline gives CDR1 LNHNV, CDR2 YYDKDF (reference sequence). CDR3 sequence reads: CATKGQDSSYNEQFF. CDR3 coding DNA: TGTGCCACCAAAGGGCAGGACAGCTCCTACAATGAGCAGTTCTTC.

This clone was found once. The junction shows a germline mismatch at one end, possibly a read error. The chain couples TRBV5-1 to TRBJ1-1, with a tentative D call TRBD1 (5 bases). Germline values: CDR1 SGHRS, CDR2 YFSETQ. This CDR3 region has 15 residues. DNA of the CDR3: TGTGCCAGCAGCGAATTAGTCGGGGGTGGCACTGAAGCTTTCTTT. Translating it yields CASSELVGGGTEAFF.

The chain recombines TRBV7-2 with TRBJ1-6; 8 positions match TRBD1. CDR1 SGHTA and CDR2 FQGNSA come from the germline V gene. This CDR3 spans 17 amino acids. The ends lost 5 bases at V and 6 bases at J; junction bases unmatched: 12. CDR3 DNA: TGTGCCAGCAGCGCTCGACCGGGACAGGACCTTAATTCACCCCTCCACTTT. Amino acid sequence: CASSARPGQDLNSPLHF.

This rearrangement joins TRBV27 to TRBJ2-2; 8 nucleotides agree with TRBD1. The ends lost 1 base at V and 4 bases at J; junction bases unmatched: 14. Germline CDR1 MNHEY, CDR2 SMNVEV (reference sequence). The CDR3 is 19 residues long. CDR3 sequence (DNA): TGTGCCAGCAGTTTATATCCCGATAGCAGGGGGCGCATCACCGGGGAGCTGTTTTTT. Its translation is CASSLYPDSRGRITGELFF.

This clone has just one count. The V gene is TRBV14, the J gene TRBJ2-5, with 14 bases that match TRBD2. V lost 4 bases and J lost 5; bases outside the gene matches: 6. The germline gives CDR1 SGHDN, CDR2 FVKESK. The CDR3 sequence is 16 residues long. The CDR3 nucleotides read TGTGCCAGCAGCCGGGGACTAGCGGGAGTTTGGGAGACCCAGTACTTC. Translation gives CASSRGLAGVWETQYF.

The chain joins TRBV5-5 to TRBJ2-7; no clear D. Germline V gene data show CDR1 as SGHKS and CDR2 as YYEKEE (reference sequence). Trimming took off 3 bases at V and 2 bases at J, with 21 bases between the two ends. The CDR3 loop spans 17 amino acids. The CDR3 sequence: CASSSHLIPTGTYEQYF. The CDR3 region has the DNA TGTGCCAGCAGCTCTCACCTAATACCAACGGGTACCTACGAGCAGTACTTC.

There are a few counts of this clone. This chain links TRBV28 with TRBJ1-1; the D gene is possibly TRBD1 (5 bases). Germline values: CDR1 MDHEN, CDR2 SYDVKM. Trimming left V 3 bases short and J 8 bases short, with 13 bases between. This CDR3 has 13 amino acids. CDR3: CASSFYTGGEAFF. CDR3 in DNA: TGTGCCAGCAGTTTTTATACCGGGGGAGAAGCTTTCTTT.

The chain links TRBV24-1 to TRBJ2-2; 15 nucleotides match TRBD2. Per germline, CDR1 KGHDR and CDR2 SFDVKD. Losses at the gene ends were 3 bases for V and 6 bases for J; bases not matched to a gene: 10. This CDR3 contains 19 residues. The DNA of the CDR3 is TGTGCCACCAGTGATCCGGGACTAGCGGGGGGATCGCTCGCCGGGGAGCTGTTTTTT. Its protein product is CATSDPGLAGGSLAGELFF.

The J gene is TRBJ1-5, the V gene TRBV11-2; a weak D match, TRBD1 (6 bases). Germline V lookup: CDR1 SGHAT, CDR2 FQNNGV. The CDR3 is 14 residues long. Trimming removed 5 bases at V and 4 bases at J, with 12 bases between. The DNA of the CDR3 is TGTGCCAGCAGCCTAACAGGGAATAATCAGCCCCAGCATTTT. Amino acid sequence: CASSLTGNNQPQHF.

In DNA form, the CDR3 reads TGTGCCAGCAGTGATGGGACAGGGTATGAAAAACTGTTTTTT. It translates to CASSDGTGYEKLFF. This chain uses TRBV2 with TRBJ1-4; 9 bases are a match to TRBD1. V trimming: 3 bases; J trimming: 6 bases; junction bases outside the gene matches: 2. Germline CDR1 and CDR2: SNHLY and FYNNEI. The CDR3 contains 14 residues.

This clone was counted between two and nine times. The V and J genes are TRBV9 and TRBJ1-2, with a weak D call TRBD1 (5 bases). Germline-derived CDR1 and CDR2 are SGDLS and YYNGEE. The CDR3 is 13 residues long. V dropped 0 bases and J dropped 7 bases, with 10 bases sitting between them. The chain's CDR3 is CASSVDTGLGYTF. In DNA form, the CDR3 reads TGTGCCAGCAGCGTAGATACAGGTCTTGGCTACACCTTC.

The chain carries TRBV9 and TRBJ2-7; 11 nucleotides align to TRBD1. Germline lookup yields CDR1 SGDLS and CDR2 YYNGEE. This CDR3 is built from 16 residues. After removal of 2 bases from V and 6 bases from J, the junction contained 10 bases not matched to a gene. The CDR3 DNA follows: TGTGCCAGCAGCGTGCTCTGGACAGGGGGCTTGGGCGAGCAGTACTTC. Translating it yields CASSVLWTGGLGEQYF.

The gene calls are TRBV5-4 and TRBJ2-7, with 7 bases that match TRBD1. CDR3 length equals 14 residues. Germline trimming cut 5 bases from V and 1 base from J; bases unmatched to any gene: 6. CDR1 and CDR2 (germline): SGHNT, YYREEE (reference sequence). The CDR3 sequence is CASRGPGQSYEQYF. The CDR3 DNA reads TGTGCCAGCAGGGGTCCGGGACAGTCCTACGAGCAGTACTTC.